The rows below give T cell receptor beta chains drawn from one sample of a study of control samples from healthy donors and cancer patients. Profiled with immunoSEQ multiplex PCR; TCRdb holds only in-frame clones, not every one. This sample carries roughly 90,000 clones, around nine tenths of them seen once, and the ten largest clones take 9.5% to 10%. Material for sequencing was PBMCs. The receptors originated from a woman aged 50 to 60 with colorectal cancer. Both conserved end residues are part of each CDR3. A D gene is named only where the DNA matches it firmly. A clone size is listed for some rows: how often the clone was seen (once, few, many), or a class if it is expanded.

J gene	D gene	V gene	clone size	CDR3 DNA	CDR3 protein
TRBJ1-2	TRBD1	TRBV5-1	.	TGCGCCAGCAGCTTGGGGTTTTTCGACAGGGCACACTATGGCTACACCTTC	CASSLGFFDRAHYGYTF
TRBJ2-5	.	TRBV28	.	TGTGCCAGCAGTTGGGGGGCGGAGGAGACCCAGTACTTC	CASSWGAEETQYF
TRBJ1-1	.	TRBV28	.	TGTGCCAGCAGTTTCGGGAACACTGAAGCTTTCTTT	CASSFGNTEAFF
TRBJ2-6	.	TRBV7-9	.	TGTGCCATCAGCGGCTCTGGGGCCAACGTCCTGACTTTC	CAISGSGANVLTF
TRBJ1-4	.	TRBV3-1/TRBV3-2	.	TGTGCCAGCAGCCAAGATTATTGGGGGGCTAATGAAAAACTGTTTTTT	CASSQDYWGANEKLFF
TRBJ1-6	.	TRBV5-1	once	TGCGCCAGCAGCTTGGACAGGAATAATTCACCCCTCCACTTT	CASSLDRNNSPLHF
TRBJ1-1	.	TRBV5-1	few	TGCGCCAGCAGGGGCGTGATGAACACTGAAGCTTTCTTT	CASRGVMNTEAFF
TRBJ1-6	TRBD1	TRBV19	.	TGTGCCAGTCGACCGGGACAGGGCTATTCACCCCTCCACTTT	CASRPGQGYSPLHF
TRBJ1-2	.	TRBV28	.	TGTGCCAGCAGTTCCCCCGTGGCGGGCCGGTATGGCTACACCTTC	CASSSPVAGRYGYTF
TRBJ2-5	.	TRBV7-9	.	TGTGCCAGCAGCCGGGATTGGGAAGAGACCCAGTACTTC	CASSRDWEETQYF
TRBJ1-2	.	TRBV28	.	TGTGCCAGCAGTTTGATGGGTAACTATGGCTACACCTTC	CASSLMGNYGYTF
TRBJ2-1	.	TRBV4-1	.	TGCGCCAGCAGCCAAGAGGAACACAACTACAATGAGCAGTTCTTC	CASSQEEHNYNEQFF
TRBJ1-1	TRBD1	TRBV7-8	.	TGTGCCAGCAGCCGAGGACAGGTAAACACTGAAGCTTTCTTT	CASSRGQVNTEAFF
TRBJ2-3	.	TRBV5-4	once	TGTGCCAGCAGCTTGACTGGCTTTATGGATACGCAGTATTTT	CASSLTGFMDTQYF
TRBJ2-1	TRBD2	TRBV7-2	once	TGTGCCAGCAGCCCTCCGGGACTAGCGGGGGGGCACAATGAGCAGTTCTTC	CASSPPGLAGGHNEQFF
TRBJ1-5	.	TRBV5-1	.	TGCGCCAGCAGTTTGGGGGGTGGAGAGCAGCCCCAGCATTTT	CASSLGGGEQPQHF
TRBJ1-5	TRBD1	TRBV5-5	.	TGTGCCAGCAGCTTGGAGGGGGCCGGTAATCAGCCCCAGCATTTT	CASSLEGAGNQPQHF
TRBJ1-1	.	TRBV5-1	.	TGCGCCAGCAGCTTGTGGGGGGGCACCGACACTGAAGCTTTCTTT	CASSLWGGTDTEAFF
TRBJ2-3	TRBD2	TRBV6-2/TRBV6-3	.	TGTGCCAGCAGTGGCCTCGGACTAGCGGGCACAGATACGCAGTATTTT	CASSGLGLAGTDTQYF
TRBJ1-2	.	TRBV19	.	TGTGCCAGTAGTCCCGCCCGCGATAACTATGGCTACACCTTC	CASSPARDNYGYTF
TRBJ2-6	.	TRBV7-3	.	TGTGCCAGCAGCCCTCGACAGGCAGGGGTCCTGACTTTC	CASSPRQAGVLTF
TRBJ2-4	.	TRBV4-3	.	TGCGCCAGCAGCCAAGCATCCGATTTCGGAAACATTCAGTACTTC	CASSQASDFGNIQYF
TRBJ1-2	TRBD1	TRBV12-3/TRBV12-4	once	TGTGCCAGCAGTTTTCAGGGGGACTATGGCTACACCTTC	CASSFQGDYGYTF
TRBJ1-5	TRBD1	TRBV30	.	TGTGCGTTGGGACAGGGTGGGTGGCAGCCCCAGCATTTT	CALGQGGWQPQHF
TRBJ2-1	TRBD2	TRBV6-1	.	TGTGCCAGCAGTGAATCCGGGACTAGCGGCAATGAGCAGTTCTTC	CASSESGTSGNEQFF
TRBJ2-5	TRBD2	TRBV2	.	TGTGCCAGTCTAGGACTAGCGGGGGGGAAGGAGACCCAGTACTTC	CASLGLAGGKETQYF
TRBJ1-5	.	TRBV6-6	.	TGTGCCAGCAGTTATGGACAAGGGGATCAGCCCCAGCATTTT	CASSYGQGDQPQHF
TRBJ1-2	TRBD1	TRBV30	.	TGTGCCTGGGTCGGGACAGGGATTTATGGCTACACCTTC	CAWVGTGIYGYTF
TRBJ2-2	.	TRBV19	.	TGTGCCAGTAGTATCCCGGGACTTTCCCCCGGGGAGCTGTTTTTT	CASSIPGLSPGELFF
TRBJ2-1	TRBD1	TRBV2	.	TGTGCCAGCAGTGCGCGACAGGGGTACAATGAGCAGTTCTTC	CASSARQGYNEQFF
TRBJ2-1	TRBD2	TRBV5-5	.	TGTGCCAGCAGCTTGGGACTAGCGGGAGTTTACAATGAGCAGTTCTTC	CASSLGLAGVYNEQFF
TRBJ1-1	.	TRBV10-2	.	TGCGCCAGCAGCAACAACTTCAGGGGAAGGACTGAAGCTTTCTTT	CASSNNFRGRTEAFF
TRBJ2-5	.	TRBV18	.	TGTGCCAGCTCATCACAGGCCCCAAGGGAGACCCAGTACTTC	CASSSQAPRETQYF
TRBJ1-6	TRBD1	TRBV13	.	TGTGCCAGCAGCTTTATGACAGGGGAAGGTTTTAGTTCACCCCTCCACTTT	CASSFMTGEGFSSPLHF
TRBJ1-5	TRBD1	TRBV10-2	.	TGCGCCAGCAGTGACTTGAAAGGGGGCGGTCAGCCCCAGCATTTT	CASSDLKGGGQPQHF
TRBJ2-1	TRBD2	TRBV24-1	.	TGTGCCACCAGTGATGCGGGGGGGCCATCGGGAGCTGAGTTCTTC	CATSDAGGPSGAEFF
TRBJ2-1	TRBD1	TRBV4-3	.	TGCGCCAGCAGCCGGGGGAGGGACAGGGCAGTTACCAATGAGCAGTTCTTC	CASSRGRDRAVTNEQFF
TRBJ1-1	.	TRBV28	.	TGTGCCAGCAGTTCGGGGCCCTCCACTGAAGCTTTCTTT	CASSSGPSTEAFF
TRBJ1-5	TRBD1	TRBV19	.	TGTGCCAGTAGTCTTTCCCGGGACAGGGGGCTAGAGCAGCCCCAGCATTTT	CASSLSRDRGLEQPQHF
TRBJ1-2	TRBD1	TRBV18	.	TGTGCCAGCTCACTTAAGCCCCGGACAGGGGGGGATGGCTACACCTTC	CASSLKPRTGGDGYTF
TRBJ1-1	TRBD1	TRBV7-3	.	TGTGCCAGCAGCTTGGACAGGGCACGTGAAGCTTTCTTT	CASSLDRAREAFF
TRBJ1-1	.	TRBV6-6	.	TGTGCCAGCGGCAAGCTATCCACCGAAGCTTTCTTT	CASGKLSTEAFF
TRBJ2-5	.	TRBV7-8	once	TGTGCCAGCAGCTTATGGGCGGGGGCCCAAGAGACCCAGTACTTC	CASSLWAGAQETQYF
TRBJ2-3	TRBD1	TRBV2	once	TGTGCCAGCACCCTGTTGACAGGGGTCGCAGATACGCAGTATTTT	CASTLLTGVADTQYF
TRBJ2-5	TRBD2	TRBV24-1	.	TGTGCCACCAGTGCTAGCGGGGTAGTAGAGACCCAGTACTTC	CATSASGVVETQYF
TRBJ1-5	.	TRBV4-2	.	TGTGCCAGCAGCCAAGAAATGAGGGACAATCAGCCCCAGCATTTT	CASSQEMRDNQPQHF
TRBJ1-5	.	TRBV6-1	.	TGTGCCAGCAGTGGCCCGCCTGGGGGCGAGAATCAGCCCCAGCATTTT	CASSGPPGGENQPQHF
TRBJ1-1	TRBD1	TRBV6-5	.	TGTGCCAGCAGCCAGACAGGGAGGAACACTGAAGCTTTCTTT	CASSQTGRNTEAFF
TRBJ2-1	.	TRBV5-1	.	TGCGCCAGCAGCCAAACCCAAGGTGCCTCCTACAATGAGCAGTTCTTC	CASSQTQGASYNEQFF
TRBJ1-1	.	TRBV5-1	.	TGCGCCAGCAGCTTACCAGACACTGAAGCTTTCTTT	CASSLPDTEAFF
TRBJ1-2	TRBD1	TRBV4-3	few	TGCGCCAGCAGACCGGGACAGGGGGGTAACTATGGCTACACCTTC	CASRPGQGGNYGYTF
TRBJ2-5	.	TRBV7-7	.	TGTGCCAGCAGCTTAGAGAGACCCCCCGGAGAGACCCAGTACTTC	CASSLERPPGETQYF
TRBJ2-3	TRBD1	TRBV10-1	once	TGCGCCAGCAGTGTCGGGGACAGCCCCACAGATACGCAGTATTTT	CASSVGDSPTDTQYF
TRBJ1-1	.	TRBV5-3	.	TGTGCCAGAAGCTTGCTCCGGGTCACTGAAGCTTTCTTT	CARSLLRVTEAFF
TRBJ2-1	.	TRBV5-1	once	TGCGCCAGCAGCTTGGAAGGAACTTTGAATGAGCAGTTCTTC	CASSLEGTLNEQFF